What follows is one T cell receptor (beta chain) and its context. Donors were grouped by their self-reported clinical history. This specimen belongs to a study of blood T cell repertoires in COVID-19. At the level of the study: PBMCs, B-cell-depleted T cells, or T cells were the source of the cDNA or gDNA that made up the material.

In the original analysis: Amplification from reference gene primers served as the basis for estimated nucleated cell counts. The method was immunoSEQ multiplex PCR; TCRdb's version includes in-frame clones alone and lacks a portion of them. V and J calls and clone size are copied from that table; D and trimming were computed from the DNA. The table shows 260,000 or so clones, with about 83% occurring only once. V gave up 2 bases and J gave up 0 bases, with 20 bases separating them. The germline gives CDR1 MDHEN, CDR2 SYDVKM. The CDR3 length is 18 residues. The V and J genes are TRBV28 and TRBJ2-7, with D unresolved. The clonotype originates from a woman aged 40 to 50 who had been exposed to COVID-19. The sequenced sample was PBMCs or T cells enriched from blood (not recorded which). The CDR3 protein is CASSLEAPEGLLSYEQYF. The CDR3 nucleotides read TGTGCCAGCAGTTTAGAGGCGCCCGAAGGCCTCCTCTCCTACGAGCAGTACTTC.